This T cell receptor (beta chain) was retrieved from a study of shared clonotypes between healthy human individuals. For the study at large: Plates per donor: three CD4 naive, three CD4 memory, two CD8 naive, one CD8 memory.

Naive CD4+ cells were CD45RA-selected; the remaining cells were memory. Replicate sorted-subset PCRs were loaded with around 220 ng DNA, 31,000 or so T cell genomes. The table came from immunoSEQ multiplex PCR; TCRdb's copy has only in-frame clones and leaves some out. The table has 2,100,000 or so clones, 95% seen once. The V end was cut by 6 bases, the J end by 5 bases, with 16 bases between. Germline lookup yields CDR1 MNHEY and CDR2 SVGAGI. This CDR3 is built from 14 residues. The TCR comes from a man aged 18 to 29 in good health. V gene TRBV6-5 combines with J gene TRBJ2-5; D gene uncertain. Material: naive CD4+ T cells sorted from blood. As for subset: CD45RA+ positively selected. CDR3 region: CASRGLSRGETQYF. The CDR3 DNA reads TGTGCCAGCAGGGGGTTGAGCCGAGGTGAGACCCAGTACTTC.